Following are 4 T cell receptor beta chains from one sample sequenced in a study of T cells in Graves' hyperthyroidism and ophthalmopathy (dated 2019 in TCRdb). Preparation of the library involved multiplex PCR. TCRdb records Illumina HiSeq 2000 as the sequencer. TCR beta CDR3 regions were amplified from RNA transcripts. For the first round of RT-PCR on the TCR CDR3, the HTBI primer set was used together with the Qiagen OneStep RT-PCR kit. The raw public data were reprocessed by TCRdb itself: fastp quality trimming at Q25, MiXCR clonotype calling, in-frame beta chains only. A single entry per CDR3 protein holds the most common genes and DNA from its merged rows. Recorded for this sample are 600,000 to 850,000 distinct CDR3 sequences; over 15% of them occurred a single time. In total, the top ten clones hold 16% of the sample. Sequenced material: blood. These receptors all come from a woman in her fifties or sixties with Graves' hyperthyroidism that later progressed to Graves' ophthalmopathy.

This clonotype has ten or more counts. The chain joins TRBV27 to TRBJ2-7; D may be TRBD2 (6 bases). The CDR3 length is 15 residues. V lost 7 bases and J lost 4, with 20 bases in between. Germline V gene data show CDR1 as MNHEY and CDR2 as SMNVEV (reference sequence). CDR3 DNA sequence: TGTGCCAGCATCCAACTCGGGACGGCGGGATACGAGCAGTACTTC. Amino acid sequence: CASIQLGTAGYEQYF.

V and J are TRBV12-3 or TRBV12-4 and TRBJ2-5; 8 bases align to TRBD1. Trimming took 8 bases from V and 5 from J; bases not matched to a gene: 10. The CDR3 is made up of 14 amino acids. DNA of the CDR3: TGTGCCAGCTCATGGTCCAGGGGGCGGGAGACCCAGTACTTC. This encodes CASSWSRGRETQYF.

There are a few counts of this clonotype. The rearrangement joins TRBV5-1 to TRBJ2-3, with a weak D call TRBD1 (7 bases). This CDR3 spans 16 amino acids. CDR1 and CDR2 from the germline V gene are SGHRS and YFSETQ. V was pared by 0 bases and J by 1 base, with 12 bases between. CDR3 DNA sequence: TGCGCCAGCAGCTTGGGAACAGGGGAGGGCACAGATACGCAGTATTTT. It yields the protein CASSLGTGEGTDTQYF. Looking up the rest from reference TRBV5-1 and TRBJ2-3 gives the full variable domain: KAGVTQTPRYLIKTRGQQVTLSCSPISGHRSVSWYQQTPGQGLQFLFEYFSETQRNKGNFPGRFSGRQFSNSRSEMNVSTLELGDSALYLCASSLGTGEGTDTQYFGPGTRLTVL.

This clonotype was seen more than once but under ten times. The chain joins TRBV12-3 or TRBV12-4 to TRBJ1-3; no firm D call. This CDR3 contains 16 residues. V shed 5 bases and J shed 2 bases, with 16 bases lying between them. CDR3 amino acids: CASSHWTFSAGNTIYF. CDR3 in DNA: TGTGCCAGCAGTCATTGGACCTTTTCGGCTGGAAACACCATATATTTT.